Detailed here is one TCR beta chain. No antigen is known for it. The data derive from a study of cytomegalovirus exposure and HLA in healthy donors. The CDR3 is 14 residues long. Deletions cut 4 bases from V and 3 bases from J, with 11 bases between. CDR1 and CDR2 (germline): PRHDT, FYEKMQ (reference sequence). The repertoire was sequenced with immunoSEQ multiplex PCR; TCRdb's copy has only in-frame clones and lacks some. The data show 130,000 or so clones, approximately 89% seen once. Regarding the study as a whole: Some TCR beta chains (164 of them) were listed as cytomegalovirus-associated. Most TCR sequences were rare, but some public TCRs occurred in many donors.

The sample comprised PBMCs. This clonotype was sampled from a man aged 30 to 39 in good health and CMV-seronegative. The chain carries TRBV13 and TRBJ2-3; no clear D gene. In DNA form, the CDR3 reads TGTGCCAGCAGCTCGTATTATGTAACAGATACGCAGTATTTT. This translates into CASSSYYVTDTQYF.